These 8 T cell receptor beta chains came from one sample sequenced in a study of CD8 T cells in Susac syndrome. Reverse transcription of roughly 0.5 to 1 ug RNA was carried out with random hexamers. TCRdb fed the immunoSEQ multiplex PCR reads into MiXCR, producing one record per CDR3 protein. In the table there are roughly 110,000 distinct CDR3 sequences, approximately 94% of which are singletons. The sample consisted of CD8+ T cells from PBMCs. All receptors come from a human donor with Susac syndrome.

This chain connects TRBV7-9 to TRBJ2-5, with no clear D. The CDR3 extends over 12 amino acids. The V end was cut by 8 bases, the J end by 5 bases, with 12 bases between. Germline assignment: CDR1 SEHNR and CDR2 FQNEAQ (reference sequence). The CDR3 nucleotides are TGTGCCAGCCGAATGGCTGGGGAGACCCAGTACTTC. Translated: CASRMAGETQYF.

The CDR3 coding sequence is TGTGCCAGCAGCGTAGCTTGGACAGGGACTTATGGCTACACCTTC. Translating it yields CASSVAWTGTYGYTF. The chain links TRBV9 to TRBJ1-2, with 8 positions matching TRBD1. V was clipped by 0 bases and J by 5 bases; unmatched bases: 6. The CDR3 spans 15 residues. Germline CDR1 reads SGDLS; CDR2 reads YYNGEE.

The chain couples TRBV18 to TRBJ2-3; no clear D. V lost 3 bases and J 1 base, leaving 8 bases between the germline ends. This CDR3 is 14 amino acids long. CDR1 and CDR2 from the germline V gene are KGHSH and LQKENI. CDR3 protein: CASSPRDGTDTQYF. CDR3 DNA sequence: TGTGCCAGCTCACCTAGAGATGGCACAGATACGCAGTATTTT.

This clonotype was observed a single time. The chain employs TRBV5-4 and TRBJ1-2, with TRBD1 matching over 9 bases. There are 15 residues in the CDR3. The germline CDR1 and CDR2 sequences are SGHNT and YYREEE (reference sequence). V lost 0 bases, J lost 3 bases, and 3 bases stayed unmatched. CDR3 residues: CASSLGDRVDYGYTF. Written as DNA, the CDR3 is TGTGCCAGCAGCTTGGGGGACAGGGTTGACTATGGCTACACCTTC.

V usage is TRBV9 and J usage is TRBJ2-7; 7 positions agree with TRBD1. The germline V gene has CDR1 SGDLS and CDR2 YYNGEE. Germline trimming cut 3 bases from V and 2 bases from J; bases unmatched to any gene: 11. The CDR3 is made up of 16 amino acids. The CDR3 DNA follows: TGTGCCAGCAGCGCCCAAGCCACCGGGACAGCCTACGAGCAGTACTTC. This codes for CASSAQATGTAYEQYF.

The chain has TRBV11-2 and TRBJ2-5; 7 bases fit TRBD2. V trimming: 4 bases; J trimming: 2 bases; junction bases outside the gene matches: 10. Germline loops: CDR1 SGHAT, CDR2 FQNNGV. This CDR3 contains 16 residues. Here the CDR3 DNA reads TGTGCCAGCAGCTCCCCATTCGGGGGGAGGCAAGAGACCCAGTACTTC. Translating gives CASSSPFGGRQETQYF.

V is TRBV29-1 and J is TRBJ2-6, with 7 bases matching TRBD1. The CDR3 loop spans 16 amino acids. Germline CDR1 is SQVTM and CDR2 is ANQGSEA. V lost 7 bases, J lost 0 bases, and 9 bases stayed unmatched. Here the CDR3 DNA reads TGCAGCGCCACAGGGGATCCCATCTCTGGGGCCAACGTCCTGACTTTC. This codes for CSATGDPISGANVLTF.

The chain is built from TRBV4-3 and TRBJ2-1; no clear D. Germline CDR1 is LGHNA and CDR2 is YSLEER. Trimming shortened V by 6 bases and J by 5 bases, and 11 bases separated the two germline ends. The CDR3 totals 13 residues. The CDR3 nucleotides read TGCGCCAGCAGTCTAGAACAGAACAATGAGCAGTTCTTC. It specifies CASSLEQNNEQFF.